These 29 T cell receptor beta chains came from one sample sequenced in a study of T cells in pancreatic ductal adenocarcinoma. Only in-frame clones appear in the TCRdb table, and some are missing; sequencing was by immunoSEQ multiplex PCR. Seen here are around 94,000 clones, more than 90% observed once, and the top ten hold roughly 3%. Surgery without prior neoadjuvant therapy was the treatment of the selected pancreatic ductal adenocarcinoma patients. Sequencing was performed on PBMCs. Receptors were obtained from a human donor with pancreatic ductal adenocarcinoma.

The chain carries TRBV5-6 and TRBJ2-3; 10 nucleotides line up with TRBD2. After removal of 4 bases from V and 2 bases from J, the junction contained 7 bases not matched to a gene. The CDR3 loop spans 16 amino acids. Germline V gene data show CDR1 as SGHDT and CDR2 as YYEEEE. The CDR3 reads CASSREREGYTDTQYF. The CDR3 nucleotides read TGTGCCAGCAGCCGTGAGCGGGAGGGCTACACAGATACGCAGTATTTT.

On this clone: A junction end diverges from the germline sequence, so it may reflect a read error. V gene TRBV7-7 combines with J gene TRBJ2-3; 13 bases match TRBD2. CDR3 size: 16 residues. Germline V lookup: CDR1 SSHAT, CDR2 FNYEAQ (reference sequence). The CDR3 nucleotides are TGTGCTAGCAGCTTGGGGACTAGCGGGACTACAGATACGCAGTATTTT. This gives the protein CASSLGTSGTTDTQYF.

The genes are TRBV6-5 and TRBJ1-5; 9 bases fit TRBD1. The CDR3 is 14 residues long. The junction had 3 bases not matched to a gene; V was cut back by 6 bases and J by 3 bases. CDR1 and CDR2 (germline): MNHEY, SVGAGI. CDR3 sequence reads: CASSYRGHNQPQHF. CDR3 nucleotides: TGTGCCAGCAGCTACAGGGGGCACAATCAGCCCCAGCATTTT.

This clone was recorded once. This chain connects TRBV5-5 to TRBJ2-3; TRBD2 is a possible D gene (5 bases). This CDR3 is 14 amino acids long. Germline CDR1 is SGHKS and CDR2 is YYEKEE (reference sequence). Trimming removed 2 bases at V and 2 bases at J, with 9 bases between. This CDR3 reads CASSFQRTTDTQYF. The CDR3 region has the DNA TGTGCCAGCAGCTTTCAGCGGACCACAGATACGCAGTATTTT.

The V call is TRBV28, the J call TRBJ1-3, with 7 bases fitting TRBD1. V lost 9 bases to trimming and J lost 0 bases; unmatched junction nucleotides: 2. CDR1 MDHEN and CDR2 SYDVKM come from the germline V gene. The CDR3 contains 13 residues. The CDR3 DNA is TGTGCCAGTTGGACAGGCTCTGGAAACACCATATATTTT. Translated: CASWTGSGNTIYF.

This clone was detected only once. The chain is built from TRBV7-9 and TRBJ2-7, with 7 bases identical to TRBD1. Germline-derived CDR1 and CDR2 are SEHNR and FQNEAQ (reference sequence). The CDR3 sequence is 14 residues long. V dropped 5 bases and J dropped 7; count of bases not matched to a gene: 11. The CDR3 sequence is CASSPRLNRGEQYF. The CDR3 nucleotides are TGTGCCAGCAGCCCAAGGCTGAACAGGGGTGAGCAGTACTTC. Full variable domain (rest looked up from reference TRBV7-9 and TRBJ2-7): DTGVSQNPRHKITKRGQNVTFRCDPISEHNRLYWYRQTLGQGPEFLTYFQNEAQLEKSRLLSDRFSAERPKGSFSTLEIQRTEQGDSAMYLCASSPRLNRGEQYFGPGTRLTVT.

This chain connects TRBV29-1 to TRBJ2-1; D might be TRBD2 (5 bases). V lost 7 bases and J lost 6, with 25 bases in between. This CDR3 region has 16 residues. Looked up from germline, CDR1 is SQVTM and CDR2 is ANQGSEA. The CDR3 sequence is CSALPGGLSIPNEQFF. Here the CDR3 DNA reads TGCAGCGCCCTCCCAGGAGGCCTCAGTATCCCCAATGAGCAGTTCTTC.

The rearrangement uses TRBV4-3 and TRBJ2-7; D possibly corresponds to TRBD1 (5 bases). The CDR3 extends over 14 amino acids. Trimming left V 0 bases short and J 2 bases short, with 8 bases between. Germline lookup yields CDR1 LGHNA and CDR2 YSLEER. The CDR3: CASSQDQGTYEQYF. The CDR3 DNA reads TGCGCCAGCAGCCAAGACCAGGGAACCTACGAGCAGTACTTC.

This clone was detected once. The chain employs TRBV7-2 and TRBJ2-3; 7 bases are a match to TRBD1. This CDR3 comprises 16 residues. Germline-derived CDR1 and CDR2 are SGHTA and FQGNSA. After removal of 1 base from V and 2 bases from J, the junction contained 6 bases not matched to a gene. The CDR3 DNA follows: TGTGCCAGCAGCTTAGGGGACAGCTCCTACACAGATACGCAGTATTTT. Translating it yields CASSLGDSSYTDTQYF. The full variable domain, completed using reference TRBV7-2 and TRBJ2-3, is GAGVSQSPSNKVTEKGKDVELRCDPISGHTALYWYRQSLGQGLEFLIYFQGNSAPDKSGLPSDRFSAERTGGSVSTLTIQRTQQEDSAVYLCASSLGDSSYTDTQYFGPGTRLTVL.

V usage is TRBV2 and J usage is TRBJ2-7, with D tentatively TRBD2 (5 bases). The CDR3 runs to 12 residues. Trimming removed 6 bases from V and 1 base from J, with 7 bases in between. Germline V gene data show CDR1 as SNHLY and CDR2 as FYNNEI. CDR3 nucleotides: TGTGCCAGCAGACTAGAGTCCTACGAGCAGTACTTC. This encodes CASRLESYEQYF.

There are a few counts of this clone. The rearrangement links TRBV18 to TRBJ2-5, with D possibly being TRBD2 (6 bases). Trimming cost V 6 bases and J 2 bases, with 10 bases left between them. The germline gives CDR1 KGHSH, CDR2 LQKENI. The CDR3 is 13 amino acids. The CDR3 protein is CASSSGEQETQYF. Here the CDR3 DNA reads TGTGCCAGCTCTTCGGGAGAACAAGAGACCCAGTACTTC.

The rearrangement joins TRBV5-1 to TRBJ2-1, with 9 nucleotides matching TRBD1. CDR1 and CDR2 (germline): SGHRS, YFSETQ. The length of the CDR3 is 15 residues. Losses at the gene ends were 0 bases for V and 8 bases for J; bases not matched to a gene: 6. The CDR3 region has the DNA TGCGCCAGCAGCTTGGCAGGACAGGGGTACGATGAGCAGTTCTTC. This gives the protein CASSLAGQGYDEQFF.

The chain recombines TRBV25-1 with TRBJ1-2, with D tentatively TRBD1 (6 bases). The CDR3 sequence is 16 residues long. V was pared by 0 bases and J by 7 bases, with 18 bases between. CDR1 MGHDK and CDR2 SYGVNS come from the germline V gene. The CDR3 region has the DNA TGTGCCAGCAGTGAATATGGGGGCCTCCCGAGTCTTGGCTACACCTTC. Encoded protein: CASSEYGGLPSLGYTF.

This chain uses TRBV28 with TRBJ2-3, with D perhaps TRBD1 (5 bases). CDR3 length equals 14 residues. Trimming stripped 6 bases from V and 7 bases from J, with 17 bases between. Germline V gene data show CDR1 as MDHEN and CDR2 as SYDVKM. CDR3 sequence reads: CASSNQPRTNTQYF. The CDR3 bases are TGTGCCAGCAGCAACCAACCCCGGACAAATACGCAGTATTTT. Full variable domain (missing parts from reference TRBV28 and TRBJ2-3): DVKVTQSSRYLVKRTGEKVFLECVQDMDHENMFWYRQDPGLGLRLIYFSYDVKMKEKGDIPEGYSVSREKKERFSLILESASTNQTSMYLCASSNQPRTNTQYFGPGTRLTVL.

The rearrangement uses TRBV18 and TRBJ1-1; a possible D gene is TRBD1 (6 bases). This CDR3 region has 18 residues. Trimming shortened V by 3 bases and J by 0 bases, and 20 bases separated the two germline ends. The germline V gene encodes CDR1 KGHSH and CDR2 LQKENI. This CDR3 is CASSPIYSGQTMNTEAFF. The CDR3 DNA reads as TGTGCCAGCTCACCTATTTACTCGGGACAAACTATGAACACTGAAGCTTTCTTT.

The chain recombines TRBV30 with TRBJ1-1, with D tentatively TRBD1 (5 bases). The CDR3 is made up of 13 amino acids. Trimming stripped 0 bases from V and 3 bases from J, with 8 bases between. CDR1 GTSNPN and CDR2 SVGIG come from the germline V gene (reference sequence). The CDR3 sequence is CAWSVTGHTEAFF. For the CDR3, the DNA is TGTGCCTGGAGTGTAACAGGTCACACTGAAGCTTTCTTT.

V is TRBV28 and J is TRBJ1-2; a weak D match, TRBD1 (5 bases). In germline, CDR1 is MDHEN, CDR2 SYDVKM. V was cut by 3 bases and J by 4 bases, with 12 bases left in between. This CDR3 is 14 amino acids long. This CDR3 reads CASSFSRGLYGYTF. CDR3 DNA: TGTGCCAGCAGTTTTTCCCGGGGACTCTATGGCTACACCTTC.

This clone was seen just once. V is TRBV6-6 and J is TRBJ1-2, with D possibly matching TRBD1 (5 bases). This CDR3 is built from 15 residues. In germline, CDR1 is MNHNY, CDR2 SVGAGI (reference sequence). Trimming cost V 2 bases and J 2 bases, with 12 bases left between them. The DNA for the CDR3 is TGTGCCAGCAGTTACGGGGGGGGTTTAAACTATGGCTACACCTTC. Amino acid sequence: CASSYGGGLNYGYTF.

The V call is TRBV11-2, the J call TRBJ2-7; weak D call: TRBD2 (5 bases). V lost 1 base and J 2 bases, leaving 9 bases between the germline ends. The CDR3 contains 14 residues. Germline V lookup: CDR1 SGHAT, CDR2 FQNNGV. DNA of the CDR3: TGTGCCAGCAGCTTAGTCGAGGGAACCTACGAGCAGTACTTC. As protein: CASSLVEGTYEQYF.

The chain couples TRBV5-4 to TRBJ2-1, with TRBD2 matching 8 bases. Germline CDR1 and CDR2: SGHNT and YYREEE (reference sequence). The CDR3 extends over 16 amino acids. Unmatched junction bases numbered 8, after V lost 0 bases and J lost 6 bases. The CDR3: CASSLAWGLVANEQFF. CDR3 nucleotides: TGTGCCAGCAGCTTGGCGTGGGGACTAGTGGCCAATGAGCAGTTCTTC.

This chain connects TRBV11-2 to TRBJ2-1; maybe TRBD2 (5 bases). The CDR3 is 13 residues long. The germline V and J ends were trimmed by 1 base and 8 bases, with 9 bases remaining between them. Germline CDR1 reads SGHAT; CDR2 reads FQNNGV. The CDR3 loop is CASSLGLAYEQFF. Here the CDR3 DNA reads TGTGCCAGCAGCTTAGGGCTAGCCTATGAGCAGTTCTTC. The full variable domain, in which reference TRBV11-2 and TRBJ2-1 provide the parts outside the CDR3, is EAGVAQSPRYKIIEKRQSVAFWCNPISGHATLYWYQQILGQGPKLLIQFQNNGVVDDSQLPKDRFSAERLKGVDSTLKIQPAKLEDSAVYLCASSLGLAYEQFFGPGTRLTVL.

This chain uses TRBV7-2 with TRBJ1-1; TRBD1 matches at 8 bases. There are 13 residues in the CDR3. V dropped 6 bases and J dropped 6; count of bases not matched to a gene: 6. Per the germline V gene, CDR1 is SGHTA and CDR2 is FQGNSA. CDR3 nucleotide sequence: TGTGCCAGCAGTCGCGACAGGGGAGCTGAAGCTTTCTTT. Translated, it gives CASSRDRGAEAFF.

The V call is TRBV4-2, the J call TRBJ1-5; TRBD1 might be the D (5 bases). The CDR3 is 15 amino acids. With 1 base removed from V and 6 bases from J, the gap between germline ends came to 13 bases. The germline CDR1 and CDR2 sequences are LGHNA and YNFKEQ. In nucleotides, the CDR3 is TGTGCCAGCAGCCAAGCTAGCAGGGAGGGTCAGCCCCAGCATTTT. Encoded protein: CASSQASREGQPQHF.

V usage is TRBV15 and J usage is TRBJ2-3; TRBD2 is a possible D gene (7 bases). The germline V gene has CDR1 LNHNV and CDR2 YYDKDF (reference sequence). This CDR3 has 15 residues. Trimming cost V 4 bases and J 1 base, with 12 bases left between them. CDR3 amino acids: CATSTRGGGTDTQYF. CDR3 nucleotide sequence: TGTGCCACCAGCACTAGAGGGGGGGGCACAGATACGCAGTATTTT.

The rearrangement links TRBV5-1 to TRBJ2-5; D call uncertain. CDR3 length equals 11 residues. Deletions cut 6 bases from V and 2 bases from J, with 5 bases between. Germline-derived CDR1 and CDR2 are SGHRS and YFSETQ. CDR3 protein: CASTGQETQYF. The CDR3 bases are TGCGCCAGCACGGGTCAAGAGACCCAGTACTTC.

This CDR3 is CASSWTAAEGEQFF. CDR3 coding DNA: TGCGCCAGCAGTTGGACAGCGGCGGAAGGTGAGCAGTTCTTC. The rearrangement links TRBV5-1 to TRBJ2-1, with D possibly TRBD1 on 6 matching bases. Trimming took 5 bases from V and 9 from J, leaving 18 bases between them. In germline, CDR1 is SGHRS, CDR2 YFSETQ. The CDR3 sequence is 14 residues long. Variable domain in full (rest from reference TRBV5-1 and TRBJ2-1): KAGVTQTPRYLIKTRGQQVTLSCSPISGHRSVSWYQQTPGQGLQFLFEYFSETQRNKGNFPGRFSGRQFSNSRSEMNVSTLELGDSALYLCASSWTAAEGEQFFGPGTRLTVL.

The chain recombines TRBV5-1 with TRBJ1-4; D is unclear. The CDR3 consists of 14 residues. Looked up from germline, CDR1 is SGHRS and CDR2 is YFSETQ. Deletions cut 4 bases from V and 0 bases from J, with 7 bases between. The CDR3, as DNA: TGCGCCAGCAGCGAGGGCGCAACTAATGAAAAACTGTTTTTT. Its protein is CASSEGATNEKLFF.

V usage is TRBV5-5 and J usage is TRBJ2-3, with TRBD2 matching 10 bases. The CDR3 sequence is 15 residues long. V lost 0 bases, J lost 5 bases, and 3 bases stayed unmatched. The germline CDR1 and CDR2 sequences are SGHKS and YYEKEE (reference sequence). CDR3 sequence reads: CASSLEPSGRDTQYF. The CDR3 DNA reads TGTGCCAGCAGCTTGGAACCTAGCGGGAGAGATACGCAGTATTTT.

The rearrangement uses TRBV19 and TRBJ2-1, with D possibly being TRBD1 (6 bases). The V gene lost 5 bases and the J gene lost 0 bases, with 11 bases spanning the gap. This CDR3 spans 15 amino acids. Germline V gene lookup returns CDR1 LNHDA and CDR2 SQIVND (reference sequence). CDR3 DNA: TGTGCCAGTAGTTCTCAGGGGAACTCCTACAATGAGCAGTTCTTC. Its protein product is CASSSQGNSYNEQFF. Full variable domain (rest looked up from reference TRBV19 and TRBJ2-1): DGGITQSPKYLFRKEGQNVTLSCEQNLNHDAMYWYRQDPGQGLRLIYYSQIVNDFQKGDIAEGYSVSREKKESFPLTVTSAQKNPTAFYLCASSSQGNSYNEQFFGPGTRLTVL.